One and the same sample provided the 17 T cell receptor beta chains below, sequenced in a study of beta chain features in type 1 diabetes. Their cognate antigens are unknown. Reverse transcribing all isolated RNA meant expressed TCRB transcripts were sequenced. Libraries were prepared by immunoSEQ multiplex PCR; TCRdb keeps only in-frame clonotypes and omits some of them. Found here are approximately 150,000 clones, around an eighth of them singletons; the top ten hold approximately 1.3%. Study conclusions and caveats: Shorter TCRB CDR3s, moderately but significantly so, were found in Type 1 diabetes patients in all four CD4+ subsets.

Sequenced input: central memory CD4+ T cells from blood. These receptors all come from a man in his late teens or twenties with type 1 diabetes.

This clone was detected only a few times. The J gene is TRBJ2-5, the V gene TRBV7-8; 7 bases are a match to TRBD1. From germline, CDR1 is SGHVS and CDR2 FQNEAQ. The CDR3 length is 13 residues. J lost 6 bases, V lost 3 bases, and 4 bases had no gene match. CDR3 residues: CASSFAGGKTQYF. Written as DNA, the CDR3 is TGTGCCAGCAGCTTTGCAGGGGGAAAGACCCAGTACTTC.

The chain carries TRBV28 and TRBJ1-5, with D unclear. The CDR3 runs to 15 residues. Looked up from germline, CDR1 is MDHEN and CDR2 is SYDVKM. Deletions cut 0 bases from V and 1 base from J, with 7 bases between. CDR3 residues: CASSLWAYSNQPQHF. Written as DNA, the CDR3 is TGTGCCAGCAGTTTATGGGCGTACAGCAATCAGCCCCAGCATTTT.

V gene TRBV5-4 combines with J gene TRBJ2-1; TRBD2 agrees at 8 bases. CDR1 is SGHNT, CDR2 YYREEE, per germline (reference sequence). The trim removed 3 bases at V and 1 base at J, leaving 3 bases unmatched. This CDR3 region has 15 residues. CDR3 protein: CASSSPGGSYNEQFF. In DNA form, the CDR3 reads TGTGCCAGCAGCTCACCGGGGGGGTCCTACAATGAGCAGTTCTTC.

This clone occurred many times. Other DNA variants within this sample encode the same CDR3. The chain has TRBV7-9 and TRBJ2-2; D gene unclear. The V gene lost 1 base and the J gene lost 7 bases, with 4 bases spanning the gap. This CDR3 has 12 amino acids. Germline values: CDR1 SEHNR, CDR2 FQNEAQ (reference sequence). The CDR3 protein is CASSLEIGELFF. In DNA, the CDR3 is TGTGCCAGCAGCTTAGAGATCGGGGAGCTGTTTTTT. The whole variable domain, remainder taken from reference TRBV7-9 and TRBJ2-2, is DTGVSQNPRHKITKRGQNVTFRCDPISEHNRLYWYRQTLGQGPEFLTYFQNEAQLEKSRLLSDRFSAERPKGSFSTLEIQRTEQGDSAMYLCASSLEIGELFFGEGSRLTVL.

This clone has only a few counts. The chain has TRBV4-2 and TRBJ2-4; perhaps TRBD2 as D (6 bases). This CDR3 region has 17 residues. With 4 bases removed from V and 4 bases from J, the gap between germline ends came to 20 bases. Germline CDR1 LGHNA, CDR2 YNFKEQ. CDR3 region: CASSPNPSGGGKNIQYF. In DNA form, the CDR3 reads TGTGCCAGCAGCCCCAACCCGAGTGGGGGAGGAAAAAACATTCAGTACTTC.

This clone was picked up a small number of times. This rearrangement joins TRBV7-8 to TRBJ2-1; no clear D gene. Germline lookup yields CDR1 SGHVS and CDR2 FQNEAQ. V lost 1 base and J lost 9, with 4 bases in between. The CDR3 spans 11 residues. The CDR3 region is CASSLGGEQFF. DNA of the CDR3: TGTGCCAGCAGCTTAGGTGGTGAGCAGTTCTTC.

V and J are TRBV6-5 and TRBJ1-2; D is uncertain. V lost 6 bases and J 2 bases, leaving 7 bases between the germline ends. The CDR3 runs to 12 residues. CDR1 and CDR2 (germline): MNHEY, SVGAGI. The CDR3 region has the DNA TGTGCCAGCAGATTTGGGAACTATGGCTACACCTTC. Amino acids: CASRFGNYGYTF.

In this sample, this clone turned up a few times. CDR3 sequence: CASSVTGTSGNNEQFF. The CDR3 nucleotides read TGTGCCAGCAGCGTTACCGGGACTAGCGGGAACAATGAGCAGTTCTTC. This rearrangement joins TRBV9 to TRBJ2-1; 13 bases map to TRBD2. This CDR3 is 16 amino acids long. The germline CDR1 and CDR2 sequences are SGDLS and YYNGEE. Trimming removed 2 bases from V and 5 bases from J; junction bases left unmatched: 4.

Only a few counts were recorded for this clone. The chain has TRBV28 and TRBJ1-2, with a possible D match to TRBD1 (5 bases). The V gene's germline CDR1 is MDHEN and CDR2 SYDVKM. V was clipped by 7 bases and J by 5 bases, with 20 bases between them. The length of the CDR3 is 15 residues. The CDR3 bases are TGTGCCAGCACAACGACAGTCCTCACGCTATATGGCTACACCTTC. Translating it yields CASTTTVLTLYGYTF.

This chain connects TRBV10-3 to TRBJ2-3; 7 bases agree with TRBD1. The germline gives CDR1 ENHRY, CDR2 SYGVKD. This CDR3 comprises 13 residues. V dropped 6 bases and J dropped 3; count of bases not matched to a gene: 3. CDR3 in amino acids: CAIRTGLTDTQYF. Here the CDR3 DNA reads TGTGCCATCAGGACAGGGTTAACAGATACGCAGTATTTT.

This chain connects TRBV5-1 to TRBJ2-1; TRBD2 aligns across 12 bases. Germline V gene lookup returns CDR1 SGHRS and CDR2 YFSETQ. The CDR3 consists of 15 residues. The V segment lost 3 bases and the J segment 7 bases; nucleotides outside the gene matches: 5. CDR3: CASSSTSGGLNEQFF. The CDR3 DNA is TGCGCCAGCAGCTCGACTAGCGGGGGCCTGAATGAGCAGTTCTTC.

The chain employs TRBV15 and TRBJ1-5, with 9 bases fitting TRBD1. CDR1 and CDR2 (germline): LNHNV, YYDKDF (reference sequence). CDR3 length: 16 amino acids. After removal of 1 base from V and 1 base from J, the junction contained 2 bases not matched to a gene. CDR3 in DNA: TGTGCCACCAGCAGAGGGACAGGGGAGAGCAATCAGCCCCAGCATTTT. It specifies CATSRGTGESNQPQHF.

This clone was observed a few times. The chain uses TRBV27 and TRBJ1-1; TRBD1 aligns across 9 bases. The CDR3 is 18 amino acids. The germline CDR1 and CDR2 sequences are MNHEY and SMNVEV (reference sequence). V shed 5 bases, J shed 4 bases, and the junction held 17 bases outside the gene matches. CDR3 in amino acids: CASSTGGRGLIMPTEAFF. The CDR3 coding sequence is TGTGCCAGCAGTACAGGGGGCAGGGGCCTGATTATGCCCACTGAAGCTTTCTTT.

This chain connects TRBV11-3 to TRBJ2-5; D remains ambiguous. The germline V gene has CDR1 SGHNT and CDR2 YENEEA. CDR3 length: 13 amino acids. Trimming pared 6 bases from V and 7 bases from J, leaving 15 bases between. CDR3 DNA: TGTGCCAGCAGTGCCGGGCCCCAGCGGACCCAGTACTTC. As protein: CASSAGPQRTQYF. Based on the CDR3 plus reference TRBV11-3 and TRBJ2-5, the full variable domain is EAGVVQSPRYKIIEKKQPVAFWCNPISGHNTLYWYLQNLGQGPELLIRYENEEAVDDSQLPKDRFSAERLKGVDSTLKIQPAELGDSAVYLCASSAGPQRTQYFGPGTRLLVL.

The CDR3 region has the DNA TGTGCCAGCAGCGGATATCTCCGCACAGATACGCAGTATTTT. Translation: CASSGYLRTDTQYF. This sequence joins TRBV7-2 and TRBJ2-3; D gene ambiguous. The CDR3 length is 14 residues. Germline CDR1 is SGHTA and CDR2 is FQGNSA. The V and J ends lost 5 bases and 1 base respectively, with 10 bases between them.

There are a few counts of this clone. V gene TRBV2 combines with J gene TRBJ2-5; D remains unclear. With 4 bases removed from V and 2 bases from J, the gap between germline ends came to 8 bases. This CDR3 is built from 13 residues. The germline V gene encodes CDR1 SNHLY and CDR2 FYNNEI. The CDR3 loop reads CASSGTRQETQYF. CDR3 DNA sequence: TGTGCCAGCAGTGGGACCAGACAAGAGACCCAGTACTTC.

This clone has more than one count but fewer than ten. The rearrangement uses TRBV6-6 and TRBJ2-1, with D maybe TRBD2 (7 bases). V was cut by 7 bases and J by 4 bases, with 11 bases left in between. Germline assignment: CDR1 MNHNY and CDR2 SVGAGI (reference sequence). The CDR3 has 13 residues. CDR3 sequence: CASTGGPYNEQFF. DNA for the CDR3: TGTGCCAGCACCGGGGGGCCTTACAATGAGCAGTTCTTC.